What follows are 3 T cell receptor beta chains derived from one specimen sequenced in a study of T-cell reconstitution after alpha-beta-depleted transplantation in children. TCRbeta library construction was performed incorporating unique molecular identifiers. TCRdb reprocessed the PCR reads via MiXCR and lists one record per CDR3 protein. This table holds roughly 280,000 distinct CDR3 sequences, around 10% found once. The sequencing used peripheral blood, collected 180 days after TCRalphabeta/CD19-depleted stem cell transplant. The receptor set was obtained from a male patient aged 2 to 10 who had a stem cell transplant for chronic granulomatous disease, so the T cells may come from the graft donor.

This chain joins TRBV24-1 and TRBJ2-5, with D perhaps assigned TRBD1 or TRBD2 (5 bases each). Trimming took off 2 bases at V and 2 bases at J, with 8 bases between the two ends. The CDR3 is 14 residues long. CDR1 and CDR2 from the germline V gene are KGHDR and SFDVKD. CDR3 DNA: TGTGCCACCAGTGATTGGGACCGGCAAGAGACCCAGTACTTC. It is translated as CATSDWDRQETQYF.

The V call is TRBV5-4, the J call TRBJ2-1; TRBD2 agrees at 8 bases. The CDR3 has 15 residues. The V and J ends lost 0 bases and 6 bases, in that order; junction bases with no gene match: 5. Germline values: CDR1 SGHNT, CDR2 YYREEE (reference sequence). CDR3: CASSLAGRGGNEQFF. CDR3 DNA sequence: TGTGCCAGCAGCTTGGCCGGGAGGGGAGGCAATGAGCAGTTCTTC.

At least ten counts were recorded for this clonotype. The chain employs TRBV10-2 and TRBJ1-6; 11 nucleotides agree with TRBD1. The CDR3 is 15 amino acids. Germline CDR1 WSHSY, CDR2 SAAADI. V lost 6 bases to trimming and J lost 9 bases; unmatched junction nucleotides: 7. The CDR3 coding sequence is TGCGCCAGCAGATGGACAGGGGGCAGTAGTTCACCCCTCCACTTT. Residues: CASRWTGGSSSPLHF.